The clone carrying this TCR beta chain was found many times. The antigen remains unidentified. Per the germline V gene, CDR1 is SGHTA and CDR2 is FQGNSA. Trimming removed 2 bases from V and 4 bases from J, with 8 bases in between. The CDR3 runs 13 residues. This specimen belongs to a study of beta chain features in type 1 diabetes. General study results and limits: Researchers report that Type 1 diabetes patients had moderately but significantly shorter TCRB CDR3s across all four CD4+ subsets. Insertions at VDJ junctions were less frequent in type 1 diabetes patients. These patients also deleted more nucleotides at the same junctions.

Every isolated RNA sample was fully reverse transcribed, so sequencing captured expressed TCRB transcripts. Sequencing used immunoSEQ multiplex PCR; TCRdb keeps in-frame clones, though not all of them. There are over 300,000 clones in the sample; approximately 10% occur only once, and approximately 1% lies in the top ten. Via CD45RO/CCR7/CD25/CD127/CD95/CD27, cells of the CD4+ naive, central memory, regulatory and stem cell-like memory subsets were sorted. All of the sorted populations showed purity greater than 98%. This TCR came from a man under 40 with type 1 diabetes. V and J are TRBV7-2 and TRBJ2-5; D possibly corresponds to TRBD1 (5 bases). Sequencing input: central memory CD4+ T cells from blood. The CDR3 DNA reads as TGTGCCAGCAGCTTAATAGGGGCAGAGACCCAGTACTTC. Translating it yields CASSLIGAETQYF.